Listed here are 29 T cell receptor beta chains from one sample, sequenced in a study of blood T cell repertoires in COVID-19. Clones were read by immunoSEQ multiplex PCR, and TCRdb kept only the in-frame ones, dropping some. The sample shows roughly 65,000 clones, around nine tenths of them seen only once. The material sequenced was peripheral blood. The receptors shown here come from a woman aged 55-69 years with acute or convalescent COVID-19.

This chain joins TRBV19 and TRBJ2-5; D unresolved. The CDR3 is made up of 14 amino acids. V was shortened by 1 base and J by 5 bases, with 11 bases between the two germline ends. Germline V gives CDR1 LNHDA, CDR2 SQIVND (reference sequence). For the CDR3, the DNA is TGTGCCAGTAGTATAGTGAGCGCCGCCGAGACCCAGTACTTC. Translating it yields CASSIVSAAETQYF.

The chain links TRBV14 to TRBJ1-6; tentatively, D is TRBD1 (5 bases). This CDR3 is 16 amino acids long. The germline V gene encodes CDR1 SGHDN and CDR2 FVKESK. Trimming removed 4 bases at V and 0 bases at J, with 10 bases between. Here the CDR3 reads CASSLGHHSYNSPLHF. The DNA for the CDR3 is TGTGCCAGCAGCCTCGGACATCACTCCTATAATTCACCCCTCCACTTT. The variable domain in full, with the rest retrieved from reference TRBV14 and TRBJ1-6, is EAGVTQFPSHSVIEKGQTVTLRCDPISGHDNLYWYRRVMGKEIKFLLHFVKESKQDESGMPNNRFLAERTGGTYSTLKVQPAELEDSGVYFCASSLGHHSYNSPLHFGNGTRLTVT.

This rearrangement joins TRBV27 to TRBJ2-2; 8 nucleotides align to TRBD1. This CDR3 spans 14 amino acids. The germline CDR1 and CDR2 sequences are MNHEY and SMNVEV (reference sequence). Trimming cost V 8 bases and J 5 bases; bases outside gene matches: 7. In nucleotides, the CDR3 is TGTGCCAGCGGACAGGGCCCGGGTACCGGGGAGCTGTTTTTT. Translating gives CASGQGPGTGELFF.

The V and J genes are TRBV7-9 and TRBJ2-2, with D perhaps TRBD2 (6 bases). V shed 5 bases and J shed 7 bases, with 17 bases lying between them. CDR1 and CDR2 from the germline V gene are SEHNR and FQNEAQ (reference sequence). The CDR3 loop spans 15 amino acids. The CDR3 sequence is CASSLNTGVHGELFF. The CDR3 DNA sequence: TGTGCCAGCAGCCTTAATACGGGGGTTCACGGGGAGCTGTTTTTT.

The CDR3 nucleotides are TGTGCCAGCAGTACCTCAGGGGGCGAATTAAATGAGCAGTTCTTC. Translated, it gives CASSTSGGELNEQFF. The rearrangement uses TRBV25-1 and TRBJ2-1; 8 bases map to TRBD1. The CDR3 spans 15 residues. V lost 5 bases to trimming and J lost 7 bases; unmatched junction nucleotides: 10. From germline, CDR1 is MGHDK and CDR2 SYGVNS. The full variable domain, its missing parts supplied by reference TRBV25-1 and TRBJ2-1, is EADIYQTPRYLVIGTGKKITLECSQTMGHDKMYWYQQDPGMELHLIHYSYGVNSTEKGDLSSESTVSRIRTEHFPLTLESARPSHTSQYLCASSTSGGELNEQFFGPGTRLTVL.

This clone is categorized as medium-sized. The J gene is TRBJ1-6, the V gene TRBV6-1; 10 positions agree with TRBD1. The V gene end was trimmed by 1 base and the J gene end by 9 bases; junction bases not matched to a gene: 0. The V gene's germline CDR1 is MNHNS and CDR2 SASEGT. The CDR3 consists of 14 residues. The CDR3 DNA follows: TGTGCCAGCAGTGAAGGGACAGGGGGTTCACCCCTCCACTTT. Its protein is CASSEGTGGSPLHF.

The chain carries TRBV27 and TRBJ2-7, with D perhaps matching TRBD2 (5 bases). This CDR3 is built from 13 residues. Per germline, CDR1 MNHEY and CDR2 SMNVEV (reference sequence). V lost 6 bases and J lost 5, with 14 bases in between. The CDR3 spells CASRPRGSHEQYF. In DNA form, the CDR3 reads TGTGCCAGCAGACCCCGAGGGTCCCACGAGCAGTACTTC.

CDR3 sequence (DNA): TGTGCCGGCTACGGGGACAGTAGCTACGAGCAGTACTTC. This sequence encodes CAGYGDSSYEQYF. V usage is TRBV2 and J usage is TRBJ2-7, with TRBD1 matching over 7 bases. V lost 11 bases to trimming and J lost 3 bases; unmatched junction nucleotides: 10. Germline V lookup: CDR1 SNHLY, CDR2 FYNNEI. CDR3 length equals 13 residues.

The genes are TRBV19 and TRBJ2-7; D may be TRBD2 (5 bases). Per germline, CDR1 LNHDA and CDR2 SQIVND (reference sequence). V gave up 1 base and J gave up 0 bases, with 7 bases separating them. The CDR3 is 14 residues long. The CDR3 nucleotides read TGTGCCAGTAGTATAGTTGGGAGCTCCTACGAGCAGTACTTC. Its protein product is CASSIVGSSYEQYF.

The CDR3 loop is CASTFRDTLTGELFF. DNA of the CDR3: TGTGCCAGCACCTTCCGGGACACGCTAACCGGGGAGCTGTTTTTT. The gene calls are TRBV5-5 and TRBJ2-2; D is perhaps TRBD1 (6 bases). Germline-derived CDR1 and CDR2 are SGHKS and YYEKEE (reference sequence). This CDR3 contains 15 residues. V was pared by 6 bases and J by 5 bases, with 17 bases between.

The chain combines TRBV5-1 with TRBJ2-5; D perhaps matches TRBD1 (5 bases). Germline CDR1 SGHRS, CDR2 YFSETQ. This CDR3 region has 14 residues. Trimming pared 5 bases from V and 1 base from J, leaving 12 bases between. Here the CDR3 reads CASRQGNSQETQYF. The CDR3 nucleotides read TGCGCCAGCAGGCAGGGTAATTCCCAAGAGACCCAGTACTTC.

This sequence joins TRBV11-2 and TRBJ2-3; 11 positions match TRBD2. CDR3 length equals 16 residues. J gave up 6 bases and V 3 bases, and 8 bases lay outside the gene matches. Germline CDR1 is SGHAT and CDR2 is FQNNGV. The CDR3 DNA reads as TGTGCCAGCAGCTTCAGACCGGGACTAGCGGTGGATACGCAGTATTTT. Residues: CASSFRPGLAVDTQYF.

The V call is TRBV2, the J call TRBJ1-2; D ambiguous. Between the trimmed V and J ends, which lost 6 bases and 4 bases, there was a span of 12 bases. The germline CDR1 and CDR2 sequences are SNHLY and FYNNEI. CDR3 length: 13 residues. In DNA form, the CDR3 reads TGTGCCAGCAGGGAGGTAAAGGTCTATGGCTACACCTTC. Its protein product is CASREVKVYGYTF.

This chain uses TRBV28 with TRBJ1-1, with TRBD1 matching over 10 bases. CDR1 and CDR2 from the germline V gene are MDHEN and SYDVKM. There are 19 residues in the CDR3. Trimming removed 5 bases from V and 4 bases from J; junction bases left unmatched: 19. CDR3 nucleotides: TGTGCCAGCAGTGGTACTACTGGGACAGGGGACGCGGGCACCACTGAAGCTTTCTTT. Translated, it gives CASSGTTGTGDAGTTEAFF.

The gene calls are TRBV6-6 and TRBJ1-2, with 7 bases fitting TRBD1. Germline values: CDR1 MNHNY, CDR2 SVGAGI (reference sequence). V shed 8 bases, J shed 3 bases, and the junction held 6 bases outside the gene matches. The CDR3 length is 13 residues. DNA for the CDR3: TGTGCCAGCGGACAGGACCAAGACTATGGCTACACCTTC. Translating it yields CASGQDQDYGYTF.

V usage is TRBV12-3 or TRBV12-4 and J usage is TRBJ2-5; tentative D call: TRBD2 (5 bases). The V end was cut by 7 bases, the J end by 4 bases, with 10 bases between. The CDR3 extends over 12 amino acids. CDR3 coding DNA: TGTGCCAGCATGAGGACTGGAGAGACCCAGTACTTC. Its protein is CASMRTGETQYF.

The rearrangement links TRBV2 to TRBJ2-5; TRBD2 matches at 7 bases. The trim removed 6 bases at V and 0 bases at J, leaving 10 bases unmatched. CDR3 length: 16 amino acids. The germline V gene has CDR1 SNHLY and CDR2 FYNNEI. The CDR3 nucleotides are TGTGCCAGCAGCGGTACTGGGCGGGGGAACCAAGAGACCCAGTACTTC. It translates to CASSGTGRGNQETQYF.

The gene calls are TRBV7-9 and TRBJ1-4; 12 nucleotides match TRBD1. Trimming cost V 5 bases and J 7 bases; bases outside gene matches: 11. The CDR3 runs to 17 residues. Looked up from germline, CDR1 is SEHNR and CDR2 is FQNEAQ (reference sequence). The CDR3 nucleotides are TGTGCCAGCAGCCCCCGCGGGACAGGGGGCCTCGGTGAAAAACTGTTTTTT. Its protein product is CASSPRGTGGLGEKLFF.

The genes are TRBV19 and TRBJ2-3; no firm D call. Germline CDR1 LNHDA, CDR2 SQIVND (reference sequence). CDR3 length: 14 amino acids. Trimming stripped 3 bases from V and 2 bases from J, with 9 bases between. The CDR3 DNA is TGTGCCAGTAGTATGGCCAGAATCACAGATACGCAGTATTTT. Translating it yields CASSMARITDTQYF. Filled out from reference TRBV19 and TRBJ2-3, the complete variable domain reads DGGITQSPKYLFRKEGQNVTLSCEQNLNHDAMYWYRQDPGQGLRLIYYSQIVNDFQKGDIAEGYSVSREKKESFPLTVTSAQKNPTAFYLCASSMARITDTQYFGPGTRLTVL.

The V call is TRBV2, the J call TRBJ2-1; a weak D match, TRBD1 (5 bases). The CDR3 has 14 residues. Germline CDR1 is SNHLY and CDR2 is FYNNEI. Between the trimmed V and J ends, which lost 6 bases and 8 bases, there was a span of 17 bases. The CDR3 protein is CASRVDSLDHEQFF. For the CDR3, the DNA is TGTGCCAGCAGAGTCGACAGCCTAGACCATGAGCAGTTCTTC.

The chain couples TRBV7-3 to TRBJ1-2, with 8 bases identical to TRBD1. CDR3 length: 16 amino acids. Looked up from germline, CDR1 is SGHTA and CDR2 is FQGTGA. The V gene end was trimmed by 2 bases and the J gene end by 5 bases; junction bases not matched to a gene: 10. The chain's CDR3 is CASSLGPGQEDYGYTF. CDR3 DNA: TGTGCCAGCAGCTTAGGGCCGGGACAGGAGGATTATGGCTACACCTTC.

The V call is TRBV2, the J call TRBJ2-2; TRBD2 agrees at 8 bases. The CDR3 has 16 amino acids. Trimming removed 5 bases from V and 4 bases from J; junction bases left unmatched: 9. CDR1 SNHLY and CDR2 FYNNEI come from the germline V gene. CDR3: CASSPSSGRLTGELFF. DNA of the CDR3: TGTGCCAGCAGTCCCTCTAGCGGGCGACTCACCGGGGAGCTGTTTTTT.

The rearrangement uses TRBV3-1 (or the pseudogene TRBV3-2) and TRBJ1-1, with D possibly being TRBD1 (5 bases). Per germline, CDR1 LGHDT and CDR2 YNNKEL (reference sequence). The V and J ends lost 1 base and 10 bases respectively, with 16 bases between them. This CDR3 is 14 amino acids long. The DNA for the CDR3 is TGTGCCAGCAGCCAAGGGGGAGGGGCCTCGCCAGCTTTCTTT. This encodes CASSQGGGASPAFF.

The chain links TRBV6-5 to TRBJ2-7; TRBD2 aligns across 11 bases. The length of the CDR3 is 14 residues. The ends lost 6 bases at V and 7 bases at J; junction bases unmatched: 8. CDR1 is MNHEY, CDR2 SVGAGI, per germline. The CDR3 bases are TGTGCCAGCAGATTAGCGGGGGGGAGCTTTGAGCAGTACTTC. It yields the protein CASRLAGGSFEQYF.

The V and J genes are TRBV29-1 and TRBJ1-2, with 7 bases that match TRBD1. The germline V gene encodes CDR1 SQVTM and CDR2 ANQGSEA. Germline trimming cut 0 bases from V and 4 bases from J; bases unmatched to any gene: 5. This CDR3 is built from 14 residues. CDR3 sequence reads: CSVEDVGGAYGYTF. The CDR3 coding sequence is TGCAGCGTTGAAGATGTAGGGGGCGCCTATGGCTACACCTTC.

The gene calls are TRBV2 and TRBJ2-1; TRBD1 might be the D (5 bases). Germline V lookup: CDR1 SNHLY, CDR2 FYNNEI. The CDR3 length is 13 residues. Trimming removed 2 bases at V and 4 bases at J, with 6 bases between. This CDR3 reads CASSERGYNEQFF. CDR3 coding DNA: TGTGCCAGCAGTGAAAGGGGTTACAATGAGCAGTTCTTC.

The J gene is TRBJ2-7, the V gene TRBV5-1; 9 bases fit TRBD1. The germline gives CDR1 SGHRS, CDR2 YFSETQ. The length of the CDR3 is 16 residues. V gave up 4 bases and J gave up 7 bases; unmatched junction bases: 15. CDR3 bases: TGCGCCAGCAGCCTTGGTTGGTCGGGACAGGGTGGGGAGCAGTACTTC. Protein sequence: CASSLGWSGQGGEQYF.

The chain links TRBV3-1 (or the pseudogene TRBV3-2) to TRBJ2-3, with a tentative D call TRBD2 (7 bases). The CDR3 is 14 amino acids. CDR1 is LGHDT, CDR2 YNNKEL, per germline (reference sequence). Trimming took 6 bases from V and 4 from J, leaving 14 bases between them. This CDR3 is CASSPAGASDTQYF. The DNA of the CDR3 is TGTGCCAGCAGTCCCGCGGGGGCCTCAGATACGCAGTATTTT.

The CDR3 DNA reads TGTGCCAGCAGTGACCTAGGCTATCCCGGAGACACCATATATTTT. Translated, it gives CASSDLGYPGDTIYF. The V gene is TRBV6-1, the J gene TRBJ1-3; D unresolved. V was shortened by 3 bases and J by 8 bases, with 17 bases between the two germline ends. CDR1 is MNHNS, CDR2 SASEGT, per germline. The CDR3 consists of 15 residues.